This TCR beta chain was recorded in a study of T cells in Graves' hyperthyroidism and ophthalmopathy. The CDR3 consists of 15 residues. Trimming stripped 1 base from V and 5 bases from J, with 14 bases between. Germline V gene sequence: CDR1 SEHNR, CDR2 FQNEAQ (reference sequence). Authors of the study amplified TCR beta CDR3 regions from RNA transcripts. An initial round of RT-PCR targeting the TCR CDR3 relied on the HTBI primer set. From the multiplex PCR reads, TCRdb called clonotypes with MiXCR, one entry per CDR3 protein. The repertoire holds about 640,000 distinct CDR3 sequences, with roughly 20% as singletons.

This receptor was identified in a man aged 30-40 years with Graves' ophthalmopathy. V and J are TRBV7-9 and TRBJ2-5; tentatively, D is TRBD1 (5 bases). Sequenced material: blood. The CDR3 loop reads CASSLELAGRETQYF. The CDR3, as DNA: TGTGCCAGCAGCTTAGAATTGGCAGGGCGGGAGACCCAGTACTTC.